A single sample is the source of the 19 T cell receptor beta chains below, sequenced in a study of shared clonotypes between healthy human individuals. Naive CD8 cells, CD45RO-negative and positively selected for CCR7, excluded terminally differentiated effector memory CD45RA+ cells. Repertoires were generated with immunoSEQ multiplex PCR, while TCRdb's copy carries only in-frame clones and drops some. This table holds about 680,000 clones, roughly nine tenths found once. Sequenced material: naive CD8+ T cells sorted from blood. The receptors shown here come from a man under 40 in good health.

The chain carries TRBV7-9 and TRBJ2-7, with D unresolved. CDR1 and CDR2 (germline): SEHNR, FQNEAQ (reference sequence). The CDR3 length is 10 residues. CDR3 nucleotide sequence: TGTGCAAGTCCGTCCTACGAGCAGTACTTC. Translation: CASPSYEQYF.

The chain has TRBV27 and TRBJ2-7, with D possibly TRBD1 on 5 matching bases. The germline CDR1 and CDR2 sequences are MNHEY and SMNVEV (reference sequence). The CDR3 sequence is 15 residues long. V was pared by 4 bases and J by 3 bases, with 16 bases between. The CDR3 region is CASSSGRALFYEQYF. CDR3 in DNA: TGTGCCAGCAGTTCGGGCAGGGCCCTATTCTACGAGCAGTACTTC.

Comments on this clone: The sample has other DNA sequences that encode this CDR3 too. V usage is TRBV9 and J usage is TRBJ2-7, with D possibly being TRBD1 (5 bases). From germline, CDR1 is SGDLS and CDR2 YYNGEE. Trimming left V 3 bases short and J 3 bases short, with 7 bases between. The CDR3 spans 12 residues. The CDR3, as DNA: TGTGCCAGCAGCGCCCAGGGCTACGAGCAGTACTTC. The encoded protein is CASSAQGYEQYF.

The J gene is TRBJ2-7, the V gene TRBV6-1, with TRBD2 matching 11 bases. The V gene end was trimmed by 4 bases and the J gene end by 3 bases; junction bases not matched to a gene: 2. The germline CDR1 and CDR2 sequences are MNHNS and SASEGT. CDR3 length: 14 residues. The CDR3 reads CASSGLAGIYEQYF. The CDR3 DNA sequence: TGTGCCAGCAGTGGACTAGCGGGGATCTACGAGCAGTACTTC.

The chain links TRBV7-8 to TRBJ2-2; 8 bases match TRBD2. This CDR3 has 15 residues. Trimming at V came to 7 bases and at J to 1 base, leaving 5 bases not matched to a gene. Germline-derived CDR1 and CDR2 are SGHVS and FQNEAQ. CDR3 region: CASNLAGLNTGELFF. The CDR3 nucleotides are TGTGCCAGCAACCTAGCGGGCCTGAACACCGGGGAGCTGTTTTTT.

The gene calls are TRBV5-1 and TRBJ2-3; D is unclear. This CDR3 comprises 13 residues. Germline lookup yields CDR1 SGHRS and CDR2 YFSETQ. V was shortened by 1 base and J by 6 bases, with 9 bases between the two germline ends. CDR3 coding DNA: TGCGCCAGCAGCTTGAACCCGGCCGATACGCAGTATTTT. Amino acids: CASSLNPADTQYF.

The genes are TRBV7-6 and TRBJ2-2; 14 nucleotides align to TRBD2. Germline CDR1 is SGHVS and CDR2 is FNYEAQ. CDR3 length: 17 residues. J was trimmed by 5 bases and V by 4 bases; bases with no gene match: 6. The CDR3 DNA reads as TGTGCCAGCAGCTCAGGACTAGCGGGAGGATATACCGGGGAGCTGTTTTTT. This codes for CASSSGLAGGYTGELFF.

V usage is TRBV4-1 and J usage is TRBJ1-1; D might be TRBD1 (5 bases). This CDR3 is 14 amino acids long. V lost 0 bases, J lost 8 bases, and 13 bases lay in between. Germline assignment: CDR1 MGHRA and CDR2 YSYEKL. CDR3 residues: CASSQEGTDQEAFF. CDR3 in DNA: TGCGCCAGCAGCCAAGAGGGGACGGACCAGGAAGCTTTCTTT.

V and J are TRBV28 and TRBJ2-7; 7 bases match TRBD1. V was pared by 7 bases and J by 3 bases, with 9 bases of the junction left unmatched. CDR3 length: 14 residues. From germline, CDR1 is MDHEN and CDR2 SYDVKM. CDR3 protein: CASTPRDRLYEQYF. The CDR3 DNA reads as TGTGCCAGCACACCTCGGGACAGACTCTACGAGCAGTACTTC.

The chain couples TRBV7-6 to TRBJ1-2; no firm D call. V lost 5 bases, J lost 4 bases, and 14 bases lay in between. Per the germline V gene, CDR1 is SGHVS and CDR2 is FNYEAQ. The CDR3 is 14 amino acids. The CDR3 DNA is TGTGCCAGCAGCCCGACCGCAGTGGGCTATGGCTACACCTTC. Translation gives CASSPTAVGYGYTF.

The J gene is TRBJ1-2, the V gene TRBV6-1; 7 positions agree with TRBD1. Trimming cost V 10 bases and J 8 bases; bases outside gene matches: 10. The length of the CDR3 is 12 residues. The germline V gene has CDR1 MNHNS and CDR2 SASEGT. The CDR3 loop is CATPRQGLGYTF. The CDR3 DNA is TGTGCCACCCCGAGACAGGGTCTAGGCTACACCTTC.

Remarks on this clone: Within the sample, other DNA sequences also encode this same CDR3. The chain recombines TRBV29-1 with TRBJ2-7, with TRBD1 matching over 7 bases. This CDR3 comprises 12 residues. The trim removed 1 base at V and 3 bases at J, leaving 0 bases unmatched. The V gene's germline CDR1 is SQVTM and CDR2 ANQGSEA. The CDR3 here is CSVEGQGYEQYF. Written as DNA, the CDR3 is TGCAGCGTTGAAGGACAGGGCTACGAGCAGTACTTC.

The chain couples TRBV10-3 to TRBJ1-4, with TRBD1 identical over 7 bases. The germline V gene encodes CDR1 ENHRY and CDR2 SYGVKD. This CDR3 is built from 13 residues. V lost 11 bases, J lost 7 bases, and 10 bases stayed unmatched. CDR3 coding DNA: TGTGCCTCCGCAGGGGGTCAGAGTGAAAAACTGTTTTTT. Translation gives CASAGGQSEKLFF.

CDR3 DNA: TGTGCCAGCAGTCCCAGGGGGACAGGCACCTATGGCTACACCTTC. This encodes CASSPRGTGTYGYTF. The V call is TRBV27, the J call TRBJ1-2; TRBD1 matches 8 bases. The CDR3 is 15 residues long. Germline CDR1 MNHEY, CDR2 SMNVEV (reference sequence). V lost 5 bases and J lost 4; bases outside the gene matches: 9.

The chain has TRBV25-1 and TRBJ2-7; D not resolved. Trimming removed 7 bases at V and 6 bases at J, with 13 bases between. The CDR3 is made up of 12 amino acids. CDR1 is MGHDK, CDR2 SYGVNS, per germline. DNA for the CDR3: TGTGCCAGCACCAGGACGGTAGGCGAGCAGTACTTC. This codes for CASTRTVGEQYF.

Turning to this clone: The sample holds other DNA sequences that translate to the same CDR3. The genes are TRBV9 and TRBJ2-7; a weak D match, TRBD2 (5 bases). The CDR3 has 12 residues. Germline V gives CDR1 SGDLS, CDR2 YYNGEE. The V gene lost 3 bases and the J gene lost 6 bases, with 10 bases spanning the gap. CDR3 sequence reads: CASSGLAGEQYF. DNA of the CDR3: TGTGCCAGCAGCGGGCTAGCTGGCGAGCAGTACTTC.

V gene TRBV7-9 combines with J gene TRBJ2-1; 10 bases are shared with TRBD2. CDR3 size: 18 residues. Germline V gene lookup returns CDR1 SEHNR and CDR2 FQNEAQ (reference sequence). With V trimmed by 1 base and J by 0 bases, 6 bases remained unmatched. For the CDR3, the DNA is TGTGCCAGCAGCTTAGGGTATAGCGGGAGGCTCTCCTACAATGAGCAGTTCTTC. As protein: CASSLGYSGRLSYNEQFF.

The rearrangement links TRBV2 to TRBJ1-5, with 10 bases lining up with TRBD1. The CDR3 covers 14 residues. V lost 7 bases and J lost 5; bases outside the gene matches: 5. Per germline, CDR1 SNHLY and CDR2 FYNNEI. The CDR3 loop is CASKDRGGDQPQHF. For the CDR3, the DNA is TGTGCCAGCAAGGACAGGGGGGGGGATCAGCCCCAGCATTTT.

This rearrangement joins TRBV9 to TRBJ2-2, with 8 bases that match TRBD1. Germline V gene sequence: CDR1 SGDLS, CDR2 YYNGEE. The V gene end was trimmed by 0 bases and the J gene end by 4 bases; junction bases not matched to a gene: 5. CDR3 length equals 16 residues. CDR3 residues: CASSVELQGGTGELFF. Here the CDR3 DNA reads TGTGCCAGCAGCGTAGAGTTACAGGGGGGCACCGGGGAGCTGTTTTTT. Together with reference TRBV9 and TRBJ2-2, the CDR3 gives the full variable domain: DSGVTQTPKHLITATGQRVTLRCSPRSGDLSVYWYQQSLDQGLQFLIQYYNGEERAKGNILERFSAQQFPDLHSELNLSSLELGDSALYFCASSVELQGGTGELFFGEGSRLTVL.